This TCR beta chain originates from a study of blood T cell repertoires in COVID-19. The CDR3 spans 15 residues. Germline lookup yields CDR1 PRHDT and CDR2 FYEKMQ (reference sequence). V shed 5 bases and J 2 bases; nucleotides not matched to a gene: 8. Method: immunoSEQ multiplex PCR; TCRdb's copy keeps in-frame clones and lacks some. The sample consists of roughly 220,000 clones, roughly nine tenths of them appearing once. The sequencing sample was made of PBMCs or T cells enriched from blood (not recorded which). The V and J genes are TRBV13 and TRBJ2-7; 8 positions match TRBD1. This TCR was recovered from a woman aged 25 to 39 who had recovered from COVID-19. The CDR3 coding sequence is TGTGCCAGCAGCAAAACCGGGACAGGAGCCTACGAGCAGTACTTC. Translation: CASSKTGTGAYEQYF. The entire variable domain, with the rest obtained from reference TRBV13 and TRBJ2-7, is as follows: AAGVIQSPRHLIKEKRETATLKCYPIPRHDTVYWYQQGPGQDPQFLISFYEKMQSDKGSIPDRFSAQQFSDYHSELNMSSLELGDSALYFCASSKTGTGAYEQYFGPGTRLTVT.